This paragraph covers one T cell receptor beta chain sequence. Its specificity is unknown. This sample was taken from a study of T cell repertoires in cytomegalovirus infection. TCRdb recomputed calls from the reads with MiXCR, one row per CDR3 protein. The sample has around 540,000 distinct CDR3 sequences, around 30% seen once. Trimming removed 2 bases from V and 5 bases from J, with 7 bases in between. This CDR3 is 13 amino acids long. The germline CDR1 and CDR2 sequences are MNHEY and SVGAGI. The TCR sequence derives from a human donor in good health (CMV status not recorded). Some clones in this sample may be carry-over from other donors' samples. Sequencing was performed on cultured PBMCs, taken from culture after CMV antigen stimulation. The rearrangement uses TRBV6-5 and TRBJ1-5; possible D gene TRBD1, 5 bases. The CDR3 DNA follows: TGTGCCAGCAGTTACGGGACCCATCAGCCCCAGCATTTT. Translating it yields CASSYGTHQPQHF.